What follows are 28 T cell receptor beta chains derived from one specimen sequenced in a study of radiation and T cells in renal cell carcinoma. Stated time point: blood 2 weeks post-SBRT. Specified treatment: 15 Gy SBRT to primary tumor, nephrectomy 4 weeks later. Measured with immunoSEQ multiplex PCR; TCRdb has only the in-frame clones, and not every one. The sample includes more than 95,000 clones, about four fifths of them seen just once. Sequenced material: blood, taken from a patient whose treatment included radiotherapy and nephrectomy. The receptors come from a man in his fifties with renal cell carcinoma.

The rearrangement joins TRBV10-1 to TRBJ2-2; the D call may be TRBD1 or TRBD2 (5 bases each). Germline lookup yields CDR1 WNHNN and CDR2 SYGVQD (reference sequence). The CDR3 spans 16 residues. The V end was cut by 0 bases, the J end by 4 bases, with 12 bases between. The DNA for the CDR3 is TGCGCCAGCAGTGAGTCCTACGGGACGGTCACCGGGGAGCTGTTTTTT. Protein product: CASSESYGTVTGELFF.

Only a few counts were recorded for this clone. The gene calls are TRBV19 and TRBJ2-3; 7 positions match TRBD2. This CDR3 region has 15 residues. Germline V lookup: CDR1 LNHDA, CDR2 SQIVND (reference sequence). J lost 0 bases, V lost 7 bases, and 7 bases had no gene match. This CDR3 is CASKMTGGSTDTQYF. The CDR3 DNA reads as TGTGCCAGTAAGATGACGGGGGGAAGCACAGATACGCAGTATTTT.

The rearrangement joins TRBV20-1 to TRBJ2-5; 7 bases match TRBD2. CDR3 length equals 11 residues. CDR1 DFQATT and CDR2 SNEGSKA come from the germline V gene (reference sequence). The V segment lost 3 bases and the J segment 5 bases; nucleotides outside the gene matches: 0. CDR3 loop: CSASGRETQYF. The CDR3 region has the DNA TGCAGTGCTAGCGGGAGGGAGACCCAGTACTTC.

This rearrangement joins TRBV6-6 to TRBJ2-2; 7 bases align to TRBD2. The ends lost 6 bases at V and 1 base at J; junction bases unmatched: 2. Germline lookup yields CDR1 MNHNY and CDR2 SVGAGI (reference sequence). The CDR3 consists of 14 residues. The CDR3, as DNA: TGTGCCAGCAGGGCTAGCGGGAACACCGGGGAGCTGTTTTTT. Protein sequence: CASRASGNTGELFF.

Comment on this clone: One end of the junction does not line up with germline, which may come from a read error. The V call is TRBV7-7, the J call TRBJ2-7; D gene uncertain. Per the germline V gene, CDR1 is SSHAT and CDR2 is FNYEAQ (reference sequence). The CDR3 length is 15 residues. The CDR3 DNA reads TGTGCTAGCAGCTTAAAATTTGGCGACTCCTACGAGCAGTACTTC. Its protein is CASSLKFGDSYEQYF.

This clone was detected a few times. The chain recombines TRBV4-2 with TRBJ2-3, with 7 bases matching TRBD2. The CDR3 contains 15 residues. In germline, CDR1 is LGHNA, CDR2 YNFKEQ. J was trimmed by 6 bases and V by 0 bases; bases with no gene match: 6. CDR3 DNA sequence: TGTGCCAGCAGCCAAGATTGGACTAGAGGGGATACGCAGTATTTT. This encodes CASSQDWTRGDTQYF.

Only a few counts were recorded for this clone. Here the CDR3 DNA reads TGCAGCGTCCTTAGCGGGGGGGCTGATACGCAGTATTTT. It yields the protein CSVLSGGADTQYF. This chain connects TRBV29-1 to TRBJ2-3, with TRBD2 identical over 11 bases. V lost 6 bases and J lost 6; bases outside the gene matches: 5. The germline gives CDR1 SQVTM, CDR2 ANQGSEA. The CDR3 contains 13 residues.

V is TRBV5-1 and J is TRBJ2-3; D uncertain. V was trimmed by 0 bases and J by 6 bases, leaving 23 bases between them. The CDR3 consists of 18 residues. The germline V gene encodes CDR1 SGHRS and CDR2 YFSETQ. Here the CDR3 DNA reads TGCGCCAGCAGCTTGGCCCGGGCACATCGTCTACGAGTGGATACGCAGTATTTT. Translated: CASSLARAHRLRVDTQYF. Together with reference TRBV5-1 and TRBJ2-3, the CDR3 gives the full variable domain: KAGVTQTPRYLIKTRGQQVTLSCSPISGHRSVSWYQQTPGQGLQFLFEYFSETQRNKGNFPGRFSGRQFSNSRSEMNVSTLELGDSALYLCASSLARAHRLRVDTQYFGPGTRLTVL.

This clone came up once. This sequence joins TRBV19 and TRBJ2-1, with D possibly TRBD1 on 6 matching bases. Trimming left V 6 bases short and J 3 bases short, with 15 bases between. CDR3 length equals 15 residues. Germline V CDR1 and CDR2: LNHDA, SQIVND (reference sequence). CDR3 bases: TGTGCCAGTAGCCCTCGTACAGGGATCTACAATGAGCAGTTCTTC. Translation gives CASSPRTGIYNEQFF.

The chain combines TRBV7-9 with TRBJ1-1, with D possibly TRBD1 on 6 matching bases. CDR3 length: 14 amino acids. V was shortened by 5 bases and J by 2 bases, with 12 bases between the two germline ends. Looked up from germline, CDR1 is SEHNR and CDR2 is FQNEAQ (reference sequence). CDR3 bases: TGTGCCAGCAGCCCCGGGACAAGCAACACTGAAGCTTTCTTT. Amino acid sequence: CASSPGTSNTEAFF. The whole variable domain, remainder taken from reference TRBV7-9 and TRBJ1-1, is DTGVSQNPRHKITKRGQNVTFRCDPISEHNRLYWYRQTLGQGPEFLTYFQNEAQLEKSRLLSDRFSAERPKGSFSTLEIQRTEQGDSAMYLCASSPGTSNTEAFFGQGTRLTVV.

The gene calls are TRBV19 and TRBJ2-5; a possible D gene is TRBD1 (5 bases). The V gene's germline CDR1 is LNHDA and CDR2 SQIVND (reference sequence). This CDR3 spans 12 amino acids. V lost 5 bases to trimming and J lost 5 bases, with 9 bases between them. CDR3 sequence: CASSVNRETQYF. The CDR3 DNA follows: TGTGCCAGTAGTGTGAACAGGGAGACCCAGTACTTC.

A few counts support this clone. V usage is TRBV7-3 and J usage is TRBJ1-1; D is undetermined. Trimming pared 2 bases from V and 2 bases from J, leaving 6 bases between. Germline V CDR1 and CDR2: SGHTA, FQGTGA. The CDR3 sequence is 13 residues long. CDR3 in DNA: TGTGCCAGCAGCTTAGGCTCAAACACTGAAGCTTTCTTT. Its translation: CASSLGSNTEAFF.

The CDR3 sequence: CAWSVSTGGNQPQHF. CDR3 nucleotide sequence: TGTGCCTGGAGTGTAAGTACAGGCGGGAATCAGCCCCAGCATTTT. The chain uses TRBV30 and TRBJ1-5, with D perhaps TRBD1 (5 bases). CDR1 and CDR2 (germline): GTSNPN, SVGIG (reference sequence). V was trimmed by 0 bases and J by 4 bases, leaving 13 bases between them. The CDR3 covers 15 residues.

The chain carries TRBV6-1 and TRBJ1-4; D uncertain. Germline CDR1 and CDR2: MNHNS and SASEGT. The CDR3 consists of 13 residues. Trimming pared 6 bases from V and 6 bases from J, leaving 11 bases between. DNA for the CDR3: TGTGCCAGCAGGCGGGTGGAATATGAAAAACTGTTTTTT. This encodes CASRRVEYEKLFF.

The chain joins TRBV10-2 to TRBJ2-5; D ambiguous. Trimming cost V 4 bases and J 5 bases, with 11 bases left between them. Germline CDR1 and CDR2: WSHSY and SAAADI. This CDR3 contains 13 residues. Here the CDR3 DNA reads TGCGCCAGCAGTGTGAAGGGTTGGGAGACCCAGTACTTC. Its protein is CASSVKGWETQYF.

The chain has TRBV28 and TRBJ2-5; TRBD2 might be the D (6 bases). The germline V gene has CDR1 MDHEN and CDR2 SYDVKM. CDR3 length equals 11 residues. Trimming shortened V by 11 bases and J by 4 bases, and 11 bases separated the two germline ends. This chain's CDR3 is CASEGLETQYF. CDR3 in DNA: TGTGCCTCGGAGGGGCTAGAGACCCAGTACTTC.

V usage is TRBV5-1 and J usage is TRBJ2-7; 9 nucleotides agree with TRBD1. Unmatched junction bases numbered 9, after V lost 4 bases and J lost 7 bases. Germline V gene sequence: CDR1 SGHRS, CDR2 YFSETQ. CDR3 length: 14 residues. This CDR3 is CASSLGQGTSEQYF. CDR3 bases: TGCGCCAGCAGCCTCGGACAGGGGACGAGTGAGCAGTACTTC.

The chain uses TRBV6-5 and TRBJ1-3; 8 nucleotides align to TRBD1. The germline V gene has CDR1 MNHEY and CDR2 SVGAGI. V lost 5 bases and J lost 2; bases outside the gene matches: 5. The CDR3 totals 15 residues. The CDR3 here is CASSQTGVAGNTIYF. The CDR3, as DNA: TGTGCCAGCAGTCAGACAGGGGTTGCTGGAAACACCATATATTTT.

There are a few counts of this clone. The chain has TRBV7-9 and TRBJ1-1, with a tentative D call TRBD1 (5 bases). This CDR3 is built from 13 residues. V shed 4 bases and J shed 4 bases, with 10 bases lying between them. Germline V lookup: CDR1 SEHNR, CDR2 FQNEAQ (reference sequence). The CDR3: CASSSQGGTEAFF. The CDR3 DNA sequence: TGTGCCAGCAGCTCCCAGGGCGGCACTGAAGCTTTCTTT.

This chain joins TRBV5-1 and TRBJ1-2, with 10 bases that match TRBD1. This CDR3 has 15 amino acids. Per germline, CDR1 SGHRS and CDR2 YFSETQ. V lost 5 bases, J lost 2 bases, and 6 bases stayed unmatched. The CDR3 DNA reads as TGCGCCAGCAGTAGGTCGGGACAGGGGAACTATGGCTACACCTTC. It is translated as CASSRSGQGNYGYTF.

V is TRBV25-1 and J is TRBJ2-5, with 10 nucleotides matching TRBD1. The V segment lost 1 base and the J segment 5 bases; nucleotides outside the gene matches: 4. Germline V gene lookup returns CDR1 MGHDK and CDR2 SYGVNS. The CDR3 loop spans 15 amino acids. CDR3 DNA sequence: TGTGCCAGCAGTGAATTGGTGACAGGGGGCGAGACCCAGTACTTC. Its translation: CASSELVTGGETQYF.

The chain employs TRBV6-5 and TRBJ2-7, with D tentatively TRBD1 (5 bases). Germline lookup yields CDR1 MNHEY and CDR2 SVGAGI. The CDR3 totals 15 residues. V lost 2 bases and J 1 base, leaving 12 bases between the germline ends. CDR3 sequence: CASSYAAGSSYEQYF. CDR3 DNA: TGTGCCAGCAGTTACGCGGCAGGGTCTTCCTACGAGCAGTACTTC.

V is TRBV7-9 and J is TRBJ2-1; D is possibly TRBD1 or TRBD2 (5 bases each). With 5 bases removed from V and 4 bases from J, the gap between germline ends came to 12 bases. The CDR3 is made up of 14 amino acids. Germline loops: CDR1 SEHNR, CDR2 FQNEAQ (reference sequence). CDR3 residues: CASSPAWGYNEQFF. The CDR3 region has the DNA TGTGCCAGCAGCCCAGCTTGGGGGTACAATGAGCAGTTCTTC.

V and J are TRBV5-1 and TRBJ2-5, with TRBD2 identical over 11 bases. The CDR3 is made up of 17 amino acids. J lost 5 bases, V lost 0 bases, and 9 bases had no gene match. Germline CDR1 SGHRS, CDR2 YFSETQ. The CDR3 loop reads CASSLDLAGGSRETQYF. CDR3 DNA: TGCGCCAGCAGCTTGGATCTAGCGGGGGGATCGAGGGAGACCCAGTACTTC.

The V gene is TRBV5-1, the J gene TRBJ2-2; 7 bases are shared with TRBD2. Trimming took 2 bases from V and 3 from J; bases not matched to a gene: 1. The germline V gene has CDR1 SGHRS and CDR2 YFSETQ. CDR3 size: 14 residues. CDR3 loop: CASSLRGDTGELFF. The CDR3 DNA is TGCGCCAGCAGCTTACGGGGGGACACCGGGGAGCTGTTTTTT. The complete variable domain, with remaining parts taken from reference TRBV5-1 and TRBJ2-2, reads KAGVTQTPRYLIKTRGQQVTLSCSPISGHRSVSWYQQTPGQGLQFLFEYFSETQRNKGNFPGRFSGRQFSNSRSEMNVSTLELGDSALYLCASSLRGDTGELFFGEGSRLTVL.

The chain joins TRBV19 to TRBJ1-2; D is unclear. Germline V gene sequence: CDR1 LNHDA, CDR2 SQIVND (reference sequence). The CDR3 has 16 residues. Trimming took 4 bases from V and 1 from J, leaving 16 bases between them. The CDR3 DNA follows: TGTGCCAGTAGTAGCGACTCATTTGGACTTAACTATGGCTACACCTTC. Encoded protein: CASSSDSFGLNYGYTF.

Concerning this clone itself: The same CDR3 can be traced to other DNA sequences in this sample. The CDR3 loop reads CASSVGGSTGELFF. CDR3 nucleotide sequence: TGTGCCAGCAGCGTAGGAGGTTCAACCGGGGAGCTGTTTTTT. The chain uses TRBV9 and TRBJ2-2; D gene ambiguous. Germline CDR1 SGDLS, CDR2 YYNGEE. The CDR3 is made up of 14 amino acids. V was clipped by 0 bases and J by 5 bases, with 8 bases between them.

Only one count was recorded for this clone. J is TRBJ2-2 and V is TRBV6-5; TRBD2 might be the D (5 bases). The CDR3 consists of 12 residues. V lost 6 bases and J lost 6, with 8 bases in between. Germline V gene lookup returns CDR1 MNHEY and CDR2 SVGAGI. CDR3 region: CASRPRAGELFF. The DNA of the CDR3 is TGTGCCAGCAGGCCGAGGGCCGGGGAGCTGTTTTTT.